Listed below are T cell receptor beta chains from one sample, sequenced in a study of CD8+CD57+ T cells in acquired aplastic anemia. TCRdb called the reads again in MiXCR, with one record for every CDR3 protein. The profile shows 80,000 or so distinct CDR3 sequences, approximately 46% of them singletons. What was sequenced was sorted CD4+, CD8+, or CD8+CD57+ T cells (not recorded which) from PBMCs. Receptors were obtained from a human donor in good health, serving as a control. Each CDR3 is given with its conserved first and last residue. D genes are given only for firm matches. Expanded clones get a size class; other rows say once, few or many, or leave the size out.

j_call	d_call	v_call	clone_size	cdr3_nt	cdr3_aa
TRBJ2-1	TRBD2	TRBV4-1	.	TGCGCCAGCAGCCAAGATGGGGCGGGAGCATACAATGAGCAGTTCTTC	CASSQDGAGAYNEQFF
TRBJ2-1	.	TRBV2	.	TGTGCCAGCAGCGTTTACACCTACAATGAGCAGTTCTTC	CASSVYTYNEQFF
TRBJ2-7	.	TRBV3-1	.	TGTGCCAGCAGCCAATCAGGGACTCTCCATTACGAGCAGTACTTC	CASSQSGTLHYEQYF
TRBJ1-6	.	TRBV5-1	.	TGCGCCAGCAGCTTGGAGGGCTCCAGTTCACCCCTCCACTTT	CASSLEGSSSPLHF
TRBJ2-5	TRBD2	TRBV25-1	.	TGTGCCAGCAGTGAATGGGGGGGAGTAGAGACCCAGTACTTC	CASSEWGGVETQYF
TRBJ1-2	TRBD1	TRBV7-2	.	TGTGCCAGCTCACCGGACAGGAACTATGGCTACACCTTC	CASSPDRNYGYTF
TRBJ1-1	TRBD1	TRBV10-3	few	TGTGCCATCAGTGGGAAAGGGGGCGGGGAGGCTTTCTTT	CAISGKGGGEAFF
TRBJ1-5	.	TRBV15	.	TGTGCCACCAGCAGAGTCCTTAATCGGCCCCAGCATTTT	CATSRVLNRPQHF
TRBJ2-7	.	TRBV12-3/TRBV12-4	.	TGTGCCAGCAGTTACGCCCGGGGAGCCTACGAGCAGTACTTC	CASSYARGAYEQYF
TRBJ2-3	TRBD2	TRBV29-1	many	TGCAGCGTTGAAGAGGGTAGCGGGAGGGCGTCAGATACGCAGTATTTT	CSVEEGSGRASDTQYF
TRBJ2-7	.	TRBV15	.	TGTGCCACCAGCAGAGGTGGGCGGTACTACGAGCAGTACTTC	CATSRGGRYYEQYF
TRBJ2-1	TRBD1	TRBV12-5	.	TGTGCTAGTGGTGCTGACAGGGTGGGGTACAATGAGCAGTTCTTC	CASGADRVGYNEQFF
TRBJ1-2	TRBD1	TRBV2	.	TGTGCCAGCAGCCCGGGACAGGGGAATGGCTACACCTTC	CASSPGQGNGYTF
TRBJ1-5	TRBD1	TRBV24-1	.	TGTGCCACCAGTGCCCGCGGGACAGGGTCATATGAGCATTTT	CATSARGTGSYEHF
TRBJ2-3	.	TRBV19	.	TGTGCCAGTAGTATGGGTCTAGCGCTCACAGATACGCAGTATTTT	CASSMGLALTDTQYF
TRBJ2-7	.	TRBV10-2	many	TGCGCCAGCAGTGAAGGTTCCCACGAGCAGTACTTC	CASSEGSHEQYF
TRBJ2-2	.	TRBV6-5	few	TGTGCCAGCAGTTACACCCGGCAGGTTAACACCGGGGAGCTGTTTTTT	CASSYTRQVNTGELFF
TRBJ1-6	.	TRBV25-1	many	TGTGCCAGCAGTGAATATGGAGGAGGATTCCACTTT	CASSEYGGGFHF
TRBJ1-1	.	TRBV12-3/TRBV12-4	.	TGTGCCAGCAGTCCGGACTGCCTTGAAGCTTTCTTT	CASSPDCLEAFF
TRBJ2-5	TRBD2	TRBV15	.	TGTGCCACCAGCGGCACTAGCGGGGGGGCATCACAAGAGACCCAGTACTTC	CATSGTSGGASQETQYF
TRBJ2-1	TRBD2	TRBV7-8	many	TGTGCCAGCAGCCTCAGACTAGCCAATGAGCAGTTCTTC	CASSLRLANEQFF
TRBJ1-2	.	TRBV2	many	TGTGCCAACACCGGGGCGAAGTCTGGCTATGGCTACACCTTC	CANTGAKSGYGYTF
TRBJ1-3	TRBD1	TRBV4-1	few	TGCGCCAGCAGCTCCACAGGGGTAGATGGAAACACCATATATTTT	CASSSTGVDGNTIYF
TRBJ2-7	.	TRBV30	many	TGTGCCTGGAGCACAGGGAGAAGCAACGAGCAGTACTTC	CAWSTGRSNEQYF
TRBJ1-1	.	TRBV2	.	TGTGCCAGCACCTTGGAGGGGATTGAAGCTTTCTTT	CASTLEGIEAFF
TRBJ2-7	.	TRBV7-9	many	TGTGCCAGCAGCTTAGCTGGGAATACCTACGAGCAGTACTTC	CASSLAGNTYEQYF